This T cell receptor beta chain was sequenced for a study of T cells after somatic rescue of genetic block. Profiled with immunoSEQ multiplex PCR; TCRdb holds only in-frame clones, not every one. This sample carries some 7,000 clones, about 80% of them seen once, and the ten largest clones take approximately 24%. The CDR3 runs 13 residues. Germline CDR1 MNHNS, CDR2 SASEGT. V lost 6 bases and J lost 4, with 10 bases in between. The specimen was peripheral blood mononuclear cells (PBMCs). The chain couples TRBV6-1 to TRBJ1-3; D unresolved. The source is a boy aged 5 to 17. This CDR3 is CASSNLGGNTIYF. The CDR3 DNA reads TGTGCCAGCAGCAACCTGGGGGGAAACACCATATATTTT.